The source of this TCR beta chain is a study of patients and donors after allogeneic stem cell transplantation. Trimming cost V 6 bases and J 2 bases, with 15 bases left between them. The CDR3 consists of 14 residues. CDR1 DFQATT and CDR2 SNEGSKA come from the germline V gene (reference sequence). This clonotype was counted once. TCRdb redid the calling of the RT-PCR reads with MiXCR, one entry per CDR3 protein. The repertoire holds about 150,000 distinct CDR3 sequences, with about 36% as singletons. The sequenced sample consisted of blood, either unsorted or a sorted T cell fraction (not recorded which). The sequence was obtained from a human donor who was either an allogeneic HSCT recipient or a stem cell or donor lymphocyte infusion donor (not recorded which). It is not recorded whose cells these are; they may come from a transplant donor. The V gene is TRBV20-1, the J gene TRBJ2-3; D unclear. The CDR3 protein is CSASTIGPTDTQYF. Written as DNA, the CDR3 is TGCAGTGCCTCGACCATTGGACCCACAGATACGCAGTATTTT.